The present T cell receptor beta chain was sequenced within a study of CD8 T cells in ankylosing spondylitis. Points from the study as a whole: Certain motif variants had earlier been reported in reactive arthritis synovial fluid and blood. Disease-associated clones were reportedly significantly overrepresented in matched ankylosing spondylitis synovial fluid. A TCR beta motif made of 7 to 9 highly homologous variants seemed typical of ankylosing spondylitis blood.

This clonotype appeared many times. Its antigen remains unknown. Trimming left V 0 bases short and J 0 bases short, with 2 bases between. Germline CDR1 is SGDLS and CDR2 is YYNGEE. The CDR3 totals 13 residues. TCRdb re-called the 5' RACE reads with MiXCR, one entry per CDR3 protein. Found here are some 840,000 distinct CDR3 sequences, about 12% of them singletons; the top ten hold approximately 0.46%. The rearrangement links TRBV9 to TRBJ2-3; D is unclear. This receptor was taken from a male donor with ankylosing spondylitis. Sequencing was done on a sample of blood, either unsorted or a sorted T cell fraction (not recorded which). The CDR3 loop is CASSVVSTDTQYF. The CDR3 DNA is TGTGCCAGCAGCGTAGTCAGCACAGATACGCAGTATTTT.